The 11 T cell receptor beta chains in this list originate from one sample, sequenced in a study of cytomegalovirus exposure and HLA in healthy donors. Vbeta (60) and Jbeta (13) primers were used in the PCR. The protocol was immunoSEQ multiplex PCR, while the TCRdb copy is restricted to in-frame clones and leaves out a portion. This sample's clone table lists 150,000 to 200,000 clones. Input material: PBMCs. Receptor source: a woman aged 18-29 years in good health and CMV-seropositive.

V is TRBV2 and J is TRBJ1-2; the D gene is possibly TRBD1 (5 bases). The V gene lost 5 bases and the J gene lost 4 bases, with 14 bases spanning the gap. Germline CDR1 is SNHLY and CDR2 is FYNNEI. This CDR3 has 14 residues. Here the CDR3 DNA reads TGTGCCAGCAGTCTGGACACCCAGTCCTATGGCTACACCTTC. It yields the protein CASSLDTQSYGYTF.

CDR3 sequence reads: CASSGGGGSNEQFF. CDR3 nucleotide sequence: TGCGCCAGCAGCGGGGGGGGCGGGAGCAATGAGCAGTTCTTC. J is TRBJ2-1 and V is TRBV5-1, with TRBD2 as a possible D gene (7 bases). Trimming cost V 4 bases and J 6 bases, with 14 bases left between them. CDR1 and CDR2 from the germline V gene are SGHRS and YFSETQ. The CDR3 extends over 14 amino acids.

The chain carries TRBV11-2 and TRBJ1-3; D is unresolved. The CDR3 has 14 amino acids. Germline V lookup: CDR1 SGHAT, CDR2 FQNNGV. Between the trimmed V and J ends, which lost 6 bases and 3 bases, there was a span of 12 bases. CDR3 residues: CASRGVDFGNTIYF. In DNA form, the CDR3 reads TGTGCCAGCAGGGGAGTGGATTTTGGAAACACCATATATTTT.

The chain carries TRBV6-5 and TRBJ2-6; D is perhaps TRBD1 (6 bases). Germline V lookup: CDR1 MNHEY, CDR2 SVGAGI. V was trimmed by 5 bases and J by 4 bases, leaving 12 bases between them. The CDR3 is made up of 15 amino acids. CDR3 coding DNA: TGTGCCAGCAGTGCACAGGGCACCGGGGCCAACGTCCTGACTTTC. Amino acid sequence: CASSAQGTGANVLTF.

The rearrangement joins TRBV2 to TRBJ1-1, with 7 positions matching TRBD1. J was trimmed by 7 bases and V by 9 bases; bases with no gene match: 5. Germline assignment: CDR1 SNHLY and CDR2 FYNNEI. The CDR3 totals 11 residues. The CDR3 DNA follows: TGTGCCAGTGAGACAGGGAATGAAGCTTTCTTT. This codes for CASETGNEAFF.

The chain uses TRBV18 and TRBJ2-2; D perhaps matches TRBD1 (5 bases). There are 16 residues in the CDR3. Trimming took 3 bases from V and 4 from J, leaving 15 bases between them. Germline CDR1 reads KGHSH; CDR2 reads LQKENI. For the CDR3, the DNA is TGTGCCAGCTCACCCTCAAATGGCAGGGCCACCGGGGAGCTGTTTTTT. Translation gives CASSPSNGRATGELFF. Combining the CDR3 with reference TRBV18 and TRBJ2-2 gives the whole variable domain NAGVMQNPRHLVRRRGQEARLRCSPMKGHSHVYWYRQLPEEGLKFMVYLQKENIIDESGMPKERFSAEFPKEGPSILRIQQVVRGDSAAYFCASSPSNGRATGELFFGEGSRLTVL.

The chain is built from TRBV27 and TRBJ2-5; perhaps TRBD2 as D (6 bases). V lost 3 bases, J lost 5 bases, and 16 bases lay in between. Germline values: CDR1 MNHEY, CDR2 SMNVEV (reference sequence). This CDR3 has 15 amino acids. CDR3 loop: CASSFNQRAGETQYF. The CDR3 DNA sequence: TGTGCCAGCAGTTTCAATCAAAGGGCGGGGGAGACCCAGTACTTC.

V gene TRBV30 combines with J gene TRBJ1-2, with D perhaps matching TRBD1 (6 bases). V dropped 4 bases and J dropped 5 bases, with 14 bases sitting between them. The CDR3 consists of 13 residues. Germline V gene sequence: CDR1 GTSNPN, CDR2 SVGIG (reference sequence). CDR3 residues: CAWTQGFRYGYTF. CDR3 sequence (DNA): TGTGCCTGGACCCAGGGGTTCCGGTATGGCTACACCTTC.

The CDR3 spells CASSLQGAYTIYF. In DNA, the CDR3 is TGTGCCAGCAGCCTACAGGGGGCCTACACCATATATTTT. The V gene is TRBV5-6, the J gene TRBJ1-3, with 9 bases identical to TRBD1. V lost 4 bases, J lost 8 bases, and 4 bases stayed unmatched. CDR1 and CDR2 from the germline V gene are SGHDT and YYEEEE. The CDR3 loop spans 13 amino acids.

V is TRBV7-6 and J is TRBJ2-5; possibly TRBD2 for D (5 bases). The CDR3 runs to 15 residues. Germline V gene sequence: CDR1 SGHVS, CDR2 FNYEAQ. Between the trimmed V and J ends, which lost 4 bases and 6 bases, there was a span of 18 bases. The CDR3 here is CASSSWTGPPKTQYF. The CDR3 region has the DNA TGTGCCAGCAGCTCTTGGACTGGCCCCCCAAAGACCCAGTACTTC.

The chain is built from TRBV4-1 and TRBJ2-7; 11 nucleotides match TRBD2. Germline V gene lookup returns CDR1 MGHRA and CDR2 YSYEKL. V lost 2 bases and J lost 4; bases outside the gene matches: 10. The CDR3 is made up of 17 amino acids. Written as DNA, the CDR3 is TGCGCCAGCAGCCAAACAGCAGTAGCGGGAGGGATTTACGAGCAGTACTTC. Translation: CASSQTAVAGGIYEQYF.